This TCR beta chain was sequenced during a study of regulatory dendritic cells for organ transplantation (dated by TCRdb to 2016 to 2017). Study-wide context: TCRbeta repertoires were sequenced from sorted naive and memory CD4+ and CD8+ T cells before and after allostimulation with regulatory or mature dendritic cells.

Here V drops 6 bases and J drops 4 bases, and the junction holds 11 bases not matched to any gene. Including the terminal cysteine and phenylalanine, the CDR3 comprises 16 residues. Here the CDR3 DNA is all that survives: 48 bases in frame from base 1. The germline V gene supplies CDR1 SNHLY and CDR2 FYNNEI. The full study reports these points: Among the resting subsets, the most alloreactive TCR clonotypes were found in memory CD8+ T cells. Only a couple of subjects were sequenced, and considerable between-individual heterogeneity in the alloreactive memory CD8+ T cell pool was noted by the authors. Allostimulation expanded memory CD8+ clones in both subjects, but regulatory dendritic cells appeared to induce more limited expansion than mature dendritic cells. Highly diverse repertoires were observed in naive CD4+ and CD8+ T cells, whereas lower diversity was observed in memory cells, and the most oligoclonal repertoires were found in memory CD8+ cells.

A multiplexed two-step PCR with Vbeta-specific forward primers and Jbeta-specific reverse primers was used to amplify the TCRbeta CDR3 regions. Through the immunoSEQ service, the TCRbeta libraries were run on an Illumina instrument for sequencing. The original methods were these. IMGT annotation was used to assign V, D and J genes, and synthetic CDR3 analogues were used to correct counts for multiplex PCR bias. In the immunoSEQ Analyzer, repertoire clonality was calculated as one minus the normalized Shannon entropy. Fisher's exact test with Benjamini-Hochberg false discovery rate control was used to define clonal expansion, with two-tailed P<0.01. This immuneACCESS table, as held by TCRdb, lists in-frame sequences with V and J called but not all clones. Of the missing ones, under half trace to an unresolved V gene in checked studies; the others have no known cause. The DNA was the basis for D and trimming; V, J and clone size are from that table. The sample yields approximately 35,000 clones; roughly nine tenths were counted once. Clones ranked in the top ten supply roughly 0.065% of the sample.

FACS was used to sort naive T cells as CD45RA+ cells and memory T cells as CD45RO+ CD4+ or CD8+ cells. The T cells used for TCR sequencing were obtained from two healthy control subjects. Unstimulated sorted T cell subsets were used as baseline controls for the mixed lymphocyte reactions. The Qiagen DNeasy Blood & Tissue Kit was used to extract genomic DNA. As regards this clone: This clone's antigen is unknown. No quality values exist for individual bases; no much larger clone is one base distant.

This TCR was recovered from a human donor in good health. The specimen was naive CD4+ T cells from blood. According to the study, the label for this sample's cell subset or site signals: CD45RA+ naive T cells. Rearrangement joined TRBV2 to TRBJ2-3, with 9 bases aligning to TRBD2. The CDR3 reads CASRETGTSSADTQYF. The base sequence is TGTGCCAGCAGGGAAACCGGGACTAGCTCAGCAGATACGCAGTATTTT.